This T cell receptor (beta chain) appears in the sequencing data of a study of graft-versus-host responses after intestinal transplantation. Study at large: Recipients obtained multivisceral, liver-intestinal, or isolated intestinal transplants. Recipients across the board were started on anti-thymocyte globulin induction, then kept on tacrolimus and steroids for about 3 years. General study findings and limits: Ileal or blood samples showed some GvH clones first, and such clones were also found in recipient marrow.

This clone was seen a handful of times. Its antigen remains unknown. The CDR3 runs 15 residues. Germline V gene data show CDR1 as WNHNN and CDR2 as SYGVQD (reference sequence). V gave up 7 bases and J gave up 0 bases; unmatched junction bases: 3. Sequencing was performed with immunoSEQ multiplex PCR; in TCRdb, only in-frame clones are kept and a portion is missing. Of more than 80,000 clones listed, roughly nine tenths are singletons. The rearrangement uses TRBV10-1 and TRBJ1-5, with 10 bases fitting TRBD1. The sequence was collected from a human donor who was the organ donor for an intestinal transplant. Sample: unstimulated CD4+ T cells sorted from spleen or lymph node cells, taken before transplant. CDR3: CASIGQGVSNQPQHF. As DNA, the CDR3 is TGCGCCAGCATAGGACAGGGGGTTAGCAATCAGCCCCAGCATTTT.